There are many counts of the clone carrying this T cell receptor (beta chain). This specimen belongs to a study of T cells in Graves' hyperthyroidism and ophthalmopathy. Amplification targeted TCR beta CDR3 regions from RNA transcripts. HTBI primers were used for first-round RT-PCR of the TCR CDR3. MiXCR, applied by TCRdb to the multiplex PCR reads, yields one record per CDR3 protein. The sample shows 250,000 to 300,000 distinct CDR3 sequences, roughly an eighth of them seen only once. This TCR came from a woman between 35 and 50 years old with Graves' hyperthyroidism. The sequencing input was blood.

The CDR3 here is CASSEAGGFYTQYF. CDR3 coding DNA: TGTGCCAGCAGTGAGGCGGGAGGTTTTTATACGCAGTATTTT. The rearrangement uses TRBV2 and TRBJ2-3; 8 nucleotides line up with TRBD2. The CDR3 totals 14 residues. Trimming cost V 3 bases and J 7 bases; bases outside gene matches: 6. In germline, CDR1 is SNHLY, CDR2 FYNNEI.